This T cell receptor (beta chain) came from a study of control samples from healthy donors and cancer patients. Clones were read by immunoSEQ multiplex PCR, and TCRdb kept only the in-frame ones, dropping some. The table records fewer than 45,000 clones, about 91% of them present only once. The sequenced sample consisted of PBMCs. The sequence was collected from a woman in her thirties or forties with head and neck cancer.

The CDR3 loop is CAWSVEMRYTF. The CDR3 DNA follows: TGTGCCTGGAGTGTAGAAATGCGCTACACCTTC. This rearrangement joins TRBV30 to TRBJ1-2; D is ambiguous. The V end lost 0 bases, the J end lost 9 bases, and 8 bases lay between the germline ends. This CDR3 region has 11 residues. Germline-derived CDR1 and CDR2 are GTSNPN and SVGIG (reference sequence).